Presented here are 22 T cell receptor beta chains from one specimen sequenced in a study of technical replicates of blood from a few donors. The method was immunoSEQ multiplex PCR; TCRdb's version includes in-frame clones alone and lacks a portion of them. The sample yields some 62,000 clones, more than 85% seen once. The material sequenced was PBMCs. These TCRs come from a human donor in good health. Some clones in this sample may be carry-over from other donors' samples.

This clone has only one observation. The CDR3 DNA reads TGTGCCAGCAGCTTGTGGGGCAGGGGTGGCCGCCAAGAGACCCAGTACTTC. Its translation: CASSLWGRGGRQETQYF. The rearrangement joins TRBV5-6 to TRBJ2-5, with D possibly being TRBD1 (6 bases). Germline CDR1 is SGHDT and CDR2 is YYEEEE. This CDR3 is 17 amino acids long. The germline V and J ends were trimmed by 1 base and 1 base, with 17 bases remaining between them.

This sequence joins TRBV14 and TRBJ2-5; 11 bases are a match to TRBD2. V shed 1 base and J 5 bases; nucleotides not matched to a gene: 9. The length of the CDR3 is 17 residues. Germline V CDR1 and CDR2: SGHDN, FVKESK. CDR3 DNA: TGTGCCAGCAGCCAAGGGAGTACTAGCGGGAGCGGGGAGACCCAGTACTTC. This translates into CASSQGSTSGSGETQYF.

Here the CDR3 DNA reads TGCGCCAGCAGCCAAGATAGGGGGACCACAGCCAAAAACATTCAGTACTTC. Translation gives CASSQDRGTTAKNIQYF. The chain links TRBV4-3 to TRBJ2-4; TRBD1 might be the D (6 bases). The germline V gene has CDR1 LGHNA and CDR2 YSLEER. V was cut by 0 bases and J by 0 bases, with 12 bases left in between. The CDR3 contains 17 residues.

The chain employs TRBV10-3 and TRBJ2-3, with 9 bases matching TRBD2. Germline loops: CDR1 ENHRY, CDR2 SYGVKD. The CDR3 extends over 15 amino acids. The V and J ends lost 3 bases and 3 bases, in that order; junction bases with no gene match: 4. The DNA of the CDR3 is TGTGCCATCAGTGAAGGAGCGGGGGGTACAGATACGCAGTATTTT. Its protein is CAISEGAGGTDTQYF.

This clone occurred a few times. This chain joins TRBV30 and TRBJ1-1, with D unclear. The CDR3 sequence is 13 residues long. The V end lost 2 bases, the J end lost 4 bases, and 11 bases lay between the germline ends. The V gene's germline CDR1 is GTSNPN and CDR2 SVGIG (reference sequence). The CDR3, as DNA: TGTGCCTGGAGTCATCTCAGCGGCACTGAAGCTTTCTTT. Encoded protein: CAWSHLSGTEAFF. The complete variable domain, with remaining parts taken from reference TRBV30 and TRBJ1-1, reads SQTIHQWPATLVQPVGSPLSLECTVEGTSNPNLYWYRQAAGRGLQLLFYSVGIGQISSEVPQNLSASRPQDRQFILSSKKLLLSDSGFYLCAWSHLSGTEAFFGQGTRLTVV.

The chain employs TRBV6-5 and TRBJ2-7, with 8 nucleotides matching TRBD2. The CDR3 spans 15 residues. Trimming at V came to 0 bases and at J to 1 base, leaving 2 bases not matched to a gene. CDR1 is MNHEY, CDR2 SVGAGI, per germline. The chain's CDR3 is CASSYSTSGSYEQYF. CDR3 in DNA: TGTGCCAGCAGTTACTCTACTAGCGGATCCTACGAGCAGTACTTC.

This chain connects TRBV7-2 to TRBJ2-5; 12 nucleotides agree with TRBD2. With V trimmed by 7 bases and J by 5 bases, 8 bases remained unmatched. CDR3 size: 15 residues. From germline, CDR1 is SGHTA and CDR2 FQGNSA. In nucleotides, the CDR3 is TGTGCCAGCATAGCACGACTAGCGGGAGTCGAGACCCAGTACTTC. Translating it yields CASIARLAGVETQYF.

The V gene is TRBV11-2, the J gene TRBJ2-6, with D possibly being TRBD1 (7 bases). V lost 1 base, J lost 3 bases, and 16 bases lay in between. In germline, CDR1 is SGHAT, CDR2 FQNNGV. The CDR3 loop spans 18 amino acids. CDR3 in DNA: TGTGCCAGCAGCTTAGCCTTCAGGGGGGCGCGTGGGGCCAACGTCCTGACTTTC. It is translated as CASSLAFRGARGANVLTF.

The chain combines TRBV14 with TRBJ1-5; D ambiguous. Germline V lookup: CDR1 SGHDN, CDR2 FVKESK. Trimming pared 6 bases from V and 9 bases from J, leaving 15 bases between. The CDR3 spans 13 residues. The CDR3 DNA is TGTGCCAGCAGTTCTTCCGCATTCGGGCCCCAGCATTTT. This gives the protein CASSSSAFGPQHF. Combining the CDR3 with reference TRBV14 and TRBJ1-5 gives the whole variable domain EAGVTQFPSHSVIEKGQTVTLRCDPISGHDNLYWYRRVMGKEIKFLLHFVKESKQDESGMPNNRFLAERTGGTYSTLKVQPAELEDSGVYFCASSSSAFGPQHFGDGTRLSIL.

The CDR3 region has the DNA TGTGCCACCAGCAGACTCGGGGGATTTGGAAACACCATATATTTT. Residues: CATSRLGGFGNTIYF. The rearrangement joins TRBV15 to TRBJ1-3, with a weak D call TRBD1 (5 bases). Deletions cut 2 bases from V and 3 bases from J, with 11 bases between. This CDR3 region has 15 residues. The germline CDR1 and CDR2 sequences are LNHNV and YYDKDF (reference sequence).

The rearrangement joins TRBV4-1 to TRBJ2-2, with 7 bases aligning to TRBD1. Germline CDR1 reads MGHRA; CDR2 reads YSYEKL. This CDR3 has 14 residues. Trimming at V came to 5 bases and at J to 11 bases, leaving 11 bases not matched to a gene. The CDR3 nucleotides are TGCGCCAGCAGCTATCCACTCCGGGACAGAGAGCTGTTTTTT. Residues: CASSYPLRDRELFF.

The chain has TRBV6-1 and TRBJ1-2; TRBD1 is a possible D gene (5 bases). The CDR3 totals 16 residues. Per the germline V gene, CDR1 is MNHNS and CDR2 is SASEGT. The V end lost 0 bases, the J end lost 8 bases, and 19 bases lay between the germline ends. The DNA of the CDR3 is TGTGCCAGCAGTGAAGCGGGGATTCGAGGGGAGGAAGGCTACACCTTC. Protein sequence: CASSEAGIRGEEGYTF.

The rearrangement uses TRBV4-1 and TRBJ1-1, with D uncertain. Germline lookup yields CDR1 MGHRA and CDR2 YSYEKL. This CDR3 is 14 amino acids long. V was clipped by 4 bases and J by 0 bases, with 9 bases between them. Written as DNA, the CDR3 is TGCGCCAGCAGCCCCACCAGTTTGAACACTGAAGCTTTCTTT. Translating it yields CASSPTSLNTEAFF.

The V call is TRBV7-2, the J call TRBJ1-4; possibly TRBD1 for D (5 bases). Trimming stripped 3 bases from V and 10 bases from J, with 18 bases between. CDR1 is SGHTA and CDR2 is FQGNSA in the germline V gene. The CDR3 consists of 15 residues. The CDR3 DNA reads as TGTGCCAGCAGCTTCGGGAGGGAACGTGGGGGAAAACTGTTTTTT. This codes for CASSFGRERGGKLFF.

V gene TRBV5-1 combines with J gene TRBJ2-7; D might be TRBD1 (6 bases). Germline loops: CDR1 SGHRS, CDR2 YFSETQ. V lost 5 bases to trimming and J lost 2 bases, with 14 bases between them. CDR3 length: 14 amino acids. The CDR3 nucleotides are TGCGCCAGCAGACAGGGACCATTCGCCTACGAGCAGTACTTC. Translated: CASRQGPFAYEQYF.

The rearrangement uses TRBV15 and TRBJ1-5; no clear D gene. The CDR3 consists of 13 residues. The V end lost 11 bases, the J end lost 4 bases, and 15 bases lay between the germline ends. From germline, CDR1 is LNHNV and CDR2 YYDKDF (reference sequence). The CDR3 DNA sequence: TGTGCCGCCTCGTTCCGGGAGAATCAGCCCCAGCATTTT. Its translation is CAASFRENQPQHF.

The CDR3 region has the DNA TGTGCCAGCAGCATGATGACAGGCCCTAGGTACGAGCAGTACTTC. Translation: CASSMMTGPRYEQYF. The chain links TRBV7-8 to TRBJ2-7; a possible D gene is TRBD1 (6 bases). This CDR3 contains 15 residues. The V and J ends lost 5 bases and 4 bases respectively, with 18 bases between them. Germline assignment: CDR1 SGHVS and CDR2 FQNEAQ.

This chain uses TRBV4-1 with TRBJ1-2; no reliable D call. The germline gives CDR1 MGHRA, CDR2 YSYEKL. The length of the CDR3 is 15 residues. V dropped 1 base and J dropped 4 bases, with 13 bases sitting between them. CDR3 loop: CASSQGLQNAYGYTF. The CDR3, as DNA: TGCGCCAGCAGCCAAGGGTTACAGAACGCCTATGGCTACACCTTC.

This clone appeared a few times. The CDR3 spells CASSHPPVASEQYF. The DNA for the CDR3 is TGCGCCAGCAGCCATCCGCCCGTAGCCTCCGAGCAGTACTTC. The chain employs TRBV4-3 and TRBJ2-7; D not resolved. The CDR3 spans 14 residues. With 3 bases removed from V and 6 bases from J, the gap between germline ends came to 15 bases. Germline CDR1 reads LGHNA; CDR2 reads YSLEER.

V gene TRBV29-1 combines with J gene TRBJ1-4; no firm D call. The V end was cut by 4 bases, the J end by 0 bases, with 9 bases between. CDR3 length: 14 amino acids. Looked up from germline, CDR1 is SQVTM and CDR2 is ANQGSEA. The CDR3 bases are TGCAGCGTTGGATCAGGATCAACTAATGAAAAACTGTTTTTT. Translating gives CSVGSGSTNEKLFF.

The chain is built from TRBV29-1 and TRBJ1-2; 8 nucleotides match TRBD1. Unmatched junction bases numbered 3, after V lost 1 base and J lost 8 bases. The CDR3 consists of 12 residues. Germline assignment: CDR1 SQVTM and CDR2 ANQGSEA. The CDR3 coding sequence is TGCAGCGTTGAAGGAGACAGGGGCGGCTACACCTTC. Translated: CSVEGDRGGYTF.

This clone was detected once. The chain joins TRBV7-2 to TRBJ2-7; TRBD1 aligns across 8 bases. The junction had 5 bases not matched to a gene; V was cut back by 6 bases and J by 4 bases. The CDR3 length is 13 residues. Germline V gives CDR1 SGHTA, CDR2 FQGNSA. In nucleotides, the CDR3 is TGTGCCAGCAGAAGGACAGGGTCGTACGAGCAGTACTTC. Translating gives CASRRTGSYEQYF.